The clone carrying this T cell receptor beta chain was seen only a few times. Via MiXCR, TCRdb re-called the 5' RACE reads, giving one row per CDR3 protein. The sample consists of tens of thousands of distinct CDR3 sequences, about an eighth of them appearing once. The V and J ends lost 3 bases and 2 bases respectively, with 13 bases between them. Per germline, CDR1 KGHDR and CDR2 SFDVKD. This CDR3 comprises 15 residues. This sample is part of a study of T-cell memory formation after mild COVID-19. The chain links TRBV24-1 to TRBJ2-7, with D possibly called TRBD1 or TRBD2 (5 bases each). This TCR came from an adult woman who had mild COVID-19 (a few samples of this study predate the infection). Cell type and time point are not known. The source material was PBMCs or a T cell subset sorted from them (not recorded which). CDR3 sequence: CATSDPQGSAYEQYF. The CDR3 region has the DNA TGTGCCACCAGTGATCCTCAGGGTAGCGCCTACGAGCAGTACTTC.